What follows is one T cell receptor (beta chain) and its context. The authors made TCR beta cDNA libraries by 5'RACE template switching. This switching added a universal primer site and UMIs. TCRdb re-called the 5' RACE reads; every CDR3 protein appears as one record, without DNA. The repertoire table contains about 460,000 distinct CDR3 sequences. Germline CDR1 SEHNR, CDR2 FQNEAQ (reference sequence). The CDR3 totals 15 residues. These data come from a study of T cells expressing NK-cell markers. The chain links TRBV7-9 to TRBJ1-6; the TCRdb call, TRBD1, lacks DNA for checking. The sample comprised blood T cells: a sorted CD56 or NKG2C T cell subset, CD4+ or CD8+ T cells, or bulk PBMC T cells (not recorded which). The origin of this receptor is a woman aged 50 to 60 in good health. The CDR3 sequence: CASRSRDSNNSPLHF. Combining the CDR3 with reference TRBV7-9 and TRBJ1-6 gives the whole variable domain DTGVSQNPRHKITKRGQNVTFRCDPISEHNRLYWYRQTLGQGPEFLTYFQNEAQLEKSRLLSDRFSAERPKGSFSTLEIQRTEQGDSAMYLCASRSRDSNNSPLHFGNGTRLTVT.